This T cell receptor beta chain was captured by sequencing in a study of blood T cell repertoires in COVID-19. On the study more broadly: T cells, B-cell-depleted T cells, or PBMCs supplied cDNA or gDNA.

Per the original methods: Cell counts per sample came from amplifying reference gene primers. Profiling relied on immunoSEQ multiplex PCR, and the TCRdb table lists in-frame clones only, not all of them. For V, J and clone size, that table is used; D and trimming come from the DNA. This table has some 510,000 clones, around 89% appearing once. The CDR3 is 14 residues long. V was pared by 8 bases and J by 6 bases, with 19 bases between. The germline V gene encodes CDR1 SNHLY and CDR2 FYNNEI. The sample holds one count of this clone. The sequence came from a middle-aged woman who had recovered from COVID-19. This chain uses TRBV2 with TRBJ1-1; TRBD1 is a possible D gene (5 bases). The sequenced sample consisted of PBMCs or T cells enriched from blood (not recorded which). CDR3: CASGWGVYTSEAFF. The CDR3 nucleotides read TGTGCCAGCGGATGGGGGGTTTATACCTCTGAAGCTTTCTTT.